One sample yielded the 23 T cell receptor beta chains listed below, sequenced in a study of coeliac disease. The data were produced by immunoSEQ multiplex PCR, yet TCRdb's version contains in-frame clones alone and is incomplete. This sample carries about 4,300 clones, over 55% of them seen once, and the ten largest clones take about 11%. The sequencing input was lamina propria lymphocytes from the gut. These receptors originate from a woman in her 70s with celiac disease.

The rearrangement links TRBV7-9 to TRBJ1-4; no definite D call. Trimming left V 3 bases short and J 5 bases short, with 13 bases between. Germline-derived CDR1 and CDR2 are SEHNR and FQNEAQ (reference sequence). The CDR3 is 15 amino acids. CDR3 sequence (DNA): TGTGCCAGCAGCTTCGGAGGACCGGGAAATGAAAAACTGTTTTTT. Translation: CASSFGGPGNEKLFF. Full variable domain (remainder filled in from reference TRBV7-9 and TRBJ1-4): DTGVSQNPRHKITKRGQNVTFRCDPISEHNRLYWYRQTLGQGPEFLTYFQNEAQLEKSRLLSDRFSAERPKGSFSTLEIQRTEQGDSAMYLCASSFGGPGNEKLFFGSGTQLSVL.

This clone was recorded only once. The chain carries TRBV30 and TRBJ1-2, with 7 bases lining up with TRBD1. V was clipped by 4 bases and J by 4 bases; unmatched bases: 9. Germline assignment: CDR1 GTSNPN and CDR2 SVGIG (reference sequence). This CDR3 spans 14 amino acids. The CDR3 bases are TGTGCCTGGATAGAGGGGGCAGGAAGCTATGGCTACACCTTC. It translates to CAWIEGAGSYGYTF. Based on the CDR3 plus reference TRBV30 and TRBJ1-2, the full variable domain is SQTIHQWPATLVQPVGSPLSLECTVEGTSNPNLYWYRQAAGRGLQLLFYSVGIGQISSEVPQNLSASRPQDRQFILSSKKLLLSDSGFYLCAWIEGAGSYGYTFGSGTRLTVV.

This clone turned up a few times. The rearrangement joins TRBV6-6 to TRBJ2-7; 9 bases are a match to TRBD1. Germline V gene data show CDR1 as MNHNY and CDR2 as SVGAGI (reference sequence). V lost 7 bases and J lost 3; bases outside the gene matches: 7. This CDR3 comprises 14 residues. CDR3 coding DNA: TGTGCCAGCAATTCTCGGGACAGGGTCTACGAGCAGTACTTC. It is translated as CASNSRDRVYEQYF.

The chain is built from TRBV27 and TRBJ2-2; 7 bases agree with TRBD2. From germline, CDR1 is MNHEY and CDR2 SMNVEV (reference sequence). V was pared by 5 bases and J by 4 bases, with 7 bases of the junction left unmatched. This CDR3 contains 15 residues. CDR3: CASSLWGGITGELFF. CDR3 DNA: TGTGCCAGCAGTCTATGGGGAGGGATCACCGGGGAGCTGTTTTTT.

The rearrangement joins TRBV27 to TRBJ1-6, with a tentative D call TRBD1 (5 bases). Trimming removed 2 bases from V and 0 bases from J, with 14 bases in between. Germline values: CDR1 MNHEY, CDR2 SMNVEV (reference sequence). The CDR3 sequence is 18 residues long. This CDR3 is CASSLPSAGVSYNSPLHF. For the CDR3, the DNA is TGTGCCAGCAGTTTACCTAGTGCGGGGGTCTCCTATAATTCACCCCTCCACTTT.

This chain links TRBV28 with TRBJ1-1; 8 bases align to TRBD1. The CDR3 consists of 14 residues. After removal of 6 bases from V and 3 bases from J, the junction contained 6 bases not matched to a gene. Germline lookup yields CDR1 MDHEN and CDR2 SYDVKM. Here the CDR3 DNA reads TGTGCCAGCAGGGCAGGGGGCGGGCACACTGAAGCTTTCTTT. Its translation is CASRAGGGHTEAFF.

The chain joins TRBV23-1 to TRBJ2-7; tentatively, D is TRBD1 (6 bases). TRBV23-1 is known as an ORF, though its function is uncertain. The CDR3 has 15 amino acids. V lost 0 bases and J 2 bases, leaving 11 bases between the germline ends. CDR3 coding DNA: TGCGCCAGCAGTCAATCAAACAGGGTTACCTACGAGCAGTACTTC. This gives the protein CASSQSNRVTYEQYF.

This CDR3 reads CASSFRDRGSPLHF. The CDR3 DNA reads as TGTGCCAGCAGCTTCCGGGACAGGGGGTCACCCCTCCACTTT. V is TRBV7-2 and J is TRBJ1-6; 11 bases match TRBD1. The CDR3 runs 14 residues. With V trimmed by 3 bases and J by 10 bases, 2 bases remained unmatched. Germline V gene sequence: CDR1 SGHTA, CDR2 FQGNSA. Based on the CDR3 plus reference TRBV7-2 and TRBJ1-6, the full variable domain is GAGVSQSPSNKVTEKGKDVELRCDPISGHTALYWYRQSLGQGLEFLIYFQGNSAPDKSGLPSDRFSAERTGGSVSTLTIQRTQQEDSAVYLCASSFRDRGSPLHFGNGTRLTVT.

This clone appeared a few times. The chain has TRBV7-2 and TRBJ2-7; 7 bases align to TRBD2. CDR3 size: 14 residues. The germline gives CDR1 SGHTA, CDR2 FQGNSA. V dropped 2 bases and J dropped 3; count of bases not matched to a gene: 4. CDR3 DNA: TGTGCCAGCAGCTTATACGCGGGGGACTACGAGCAGTACTTC. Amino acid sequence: CASSLYAGDYEQYF.

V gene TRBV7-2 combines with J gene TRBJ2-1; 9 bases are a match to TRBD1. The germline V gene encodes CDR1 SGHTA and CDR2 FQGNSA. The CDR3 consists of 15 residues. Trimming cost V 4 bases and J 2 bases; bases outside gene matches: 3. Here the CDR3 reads CASSYDRGAYNEQFF. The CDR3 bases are TGTGCCAGCAGCTATGACAGGGGGGCCTACAATGAGCAGTTCTTC.

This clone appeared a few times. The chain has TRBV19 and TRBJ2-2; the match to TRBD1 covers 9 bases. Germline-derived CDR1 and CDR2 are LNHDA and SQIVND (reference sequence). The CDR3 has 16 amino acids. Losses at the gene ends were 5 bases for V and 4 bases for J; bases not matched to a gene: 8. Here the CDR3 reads CASSDRQGVSTGELFF. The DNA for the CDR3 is TGTGCCAGTAGTGACCGACAGGGGGTTAGCACCGGGGAGCTGTTTTTT.

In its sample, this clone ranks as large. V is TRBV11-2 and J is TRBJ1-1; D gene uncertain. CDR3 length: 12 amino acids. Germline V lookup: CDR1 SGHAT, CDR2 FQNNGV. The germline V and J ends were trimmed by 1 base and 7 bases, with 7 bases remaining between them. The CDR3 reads CASSLVWSEAFF. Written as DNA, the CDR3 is TGTGCCAGCAGCTTAGTTTGGAGTGAAGCTTTCTTT.

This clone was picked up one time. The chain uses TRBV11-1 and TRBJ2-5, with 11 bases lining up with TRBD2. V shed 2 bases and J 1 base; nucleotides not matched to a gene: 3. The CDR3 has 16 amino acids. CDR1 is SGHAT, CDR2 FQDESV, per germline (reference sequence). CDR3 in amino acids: CASSLFSGGGQETQYF. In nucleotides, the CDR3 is TGTGCCAGCAGCTTATTTAGCGGGGGGGGCCAAGAGACCCAGTACTTC.

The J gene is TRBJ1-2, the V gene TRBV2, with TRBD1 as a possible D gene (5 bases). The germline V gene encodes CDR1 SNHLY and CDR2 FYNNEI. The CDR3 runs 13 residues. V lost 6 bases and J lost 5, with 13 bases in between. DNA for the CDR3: TGTGCCAGCAGAGCCGGGACTTCTTATGGCTACACCTTC. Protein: CASRAGTSYGYTF. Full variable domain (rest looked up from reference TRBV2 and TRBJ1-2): EPEVTQTPSHQVTQMGQEVILRCVPISNHLYFYWYRQILGQKVEFLVSFYNNEISEKSEIFDDQFSVERPDGSNFTLKIRSTKLEDSAMYFCASRAGTSYGYTFGSGTRLTVV.

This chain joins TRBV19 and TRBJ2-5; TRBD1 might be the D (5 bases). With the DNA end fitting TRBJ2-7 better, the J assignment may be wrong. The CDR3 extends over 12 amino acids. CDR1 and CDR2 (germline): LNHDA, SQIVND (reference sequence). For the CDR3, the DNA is TGTGCCAGTAGTTCAGGGATCTACGAGCAGTACTTC. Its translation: CASSSGIYEQYF.

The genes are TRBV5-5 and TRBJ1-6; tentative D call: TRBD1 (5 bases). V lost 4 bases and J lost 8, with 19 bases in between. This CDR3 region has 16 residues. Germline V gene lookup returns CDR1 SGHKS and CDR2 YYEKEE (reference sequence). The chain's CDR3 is CASSLTMRGGDSPLHF. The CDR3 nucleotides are TGTGCCAGCAGCCTTACCATGAGGGGAGGAGATTCACCCCTCCACTTT.

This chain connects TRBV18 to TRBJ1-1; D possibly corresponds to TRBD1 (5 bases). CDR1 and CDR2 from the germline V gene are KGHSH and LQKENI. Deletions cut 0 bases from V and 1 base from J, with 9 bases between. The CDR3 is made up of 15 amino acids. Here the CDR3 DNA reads TGTGCCAGCTCACCACCTTCTACAGGGAACACTGAAGCTTTCTTT. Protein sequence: CASSPPSTGNTEAFF.

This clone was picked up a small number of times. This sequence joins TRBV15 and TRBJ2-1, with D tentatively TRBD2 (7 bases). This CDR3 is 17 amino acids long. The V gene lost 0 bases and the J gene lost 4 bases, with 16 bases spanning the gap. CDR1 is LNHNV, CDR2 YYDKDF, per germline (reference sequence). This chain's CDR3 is CATSRDRGSGAYNEQFF. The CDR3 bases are TGTGCCACCAGCAGAGATAGGGGGAGCGGGGCTTACAATGAGCAGTTCTTC.

CDR3 in DNA: TGTGCCAGCAGCCCCGGGACAGTTTATGGCTACACCTTC. Its translation is CASSPGTVYGYTF. The chain joins TRBV7-8 to TRBJ1-2, with TRBD1 matching 7 bases. With V trimmed by 5 bases and J by 5 bases, 5 bases remained unmatched. The CDR3 has 13 residues. The germline gives CDR1 SGHVS, CDR2 FQNEAQ.

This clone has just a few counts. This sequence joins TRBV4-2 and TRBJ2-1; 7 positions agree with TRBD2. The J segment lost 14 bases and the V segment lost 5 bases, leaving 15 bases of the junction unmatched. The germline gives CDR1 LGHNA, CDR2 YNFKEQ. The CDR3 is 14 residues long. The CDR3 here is CASSSLGGVKGKFF. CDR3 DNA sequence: TGTGCCAGCAGCTCCTTGGGGGGGGTAAAGGGGAAGTTCTTC.

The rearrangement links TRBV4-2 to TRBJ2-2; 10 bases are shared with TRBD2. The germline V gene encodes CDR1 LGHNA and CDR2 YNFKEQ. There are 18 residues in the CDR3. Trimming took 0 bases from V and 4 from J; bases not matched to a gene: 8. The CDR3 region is CASSQDYLGTSVTGELFF. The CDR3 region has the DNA TGTGCCAGCAGCCAAGACTATCTCGGGACTAGCGTCACCGGGGAGCTGTTTTTT.

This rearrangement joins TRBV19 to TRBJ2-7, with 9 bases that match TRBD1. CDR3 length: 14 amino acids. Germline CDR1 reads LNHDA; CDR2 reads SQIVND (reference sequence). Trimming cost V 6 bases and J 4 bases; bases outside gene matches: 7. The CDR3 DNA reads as TGTGCCAGTAGCACGACAGGGGGTATATACGAGCAGTACTTC. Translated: CASSTTGGIYEQYF.

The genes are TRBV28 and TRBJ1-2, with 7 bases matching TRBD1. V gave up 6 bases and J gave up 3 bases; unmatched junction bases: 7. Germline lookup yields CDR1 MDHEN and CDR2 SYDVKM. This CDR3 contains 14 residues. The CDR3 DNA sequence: TGTGCCAGCAGCGACAGGGTCGAGGACTATGGCTACACCTTC. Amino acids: CASSDRVEDYGYTF.